Listed below are T cell receptor beta chains from one sample, sequenced in a study of shared clonotypes between healthy human individuals. The repertoire was sequenced with immunoSEQ multiplex PCR; TCRdb's copy has only in-frame clones and lacks some. In the table there are nearly 1 million clones, 76% of which are singletons. The sequencing input was memory CD4+ T cells sorted from blood. These receptors were taken from a man between 18 and 29 years old in good health. The conserved cysteine and the conserved F or W are not part of the CDR3 here. The order of the fields is J gene, V gene, CDR3 protein.

J: TRBJ2-1; V: TRBV5-8; CDR3: ASNLAGGSDEQF
J: TRBJ2-1; V: TRBV7-2; CDR3: ASSLGARDYRWQF
J: TRBJ2-7; V: TRBV6-6; CDR3: ASTDSSGSSYEQY
J: TRBJ2-7; V: TRBV7-9; CDR3: ASSLIPVREQY
J: TRBJ2-2; V: TRBV30; CDR3: AWKGAQNTGELF
J: TRBJ2-3; V: TRBV10-2; CDR3: ASSRLNSGVDTQY
J: TRBJ2-1; V: TRBV7-2; CDR3: ASSATWTSGYNEQF
J: TRBJ2-7; V: TRBV5-6; CDR3: ASSPLNWQSEQY
J: TRBJ1-3; V: TRBV7-2; CDR3: ASSSILSDTIY
J: TRBJ2-2; V: TRBV7-8; CDR3: ASRPTGSGELF
J: TRBJ2-7; V: TRBV6-1; CDR3: ASSKTGIEQY
J: TRBJ1-4; V: TRBV29-1; CDR3: SVSRTGGEKLF
J: TRBJ1-1; V: TRBV7-9; CDR3: ASDPSRTVNTEAF
J: TRBJ1-1; V: TRBV2; CDR3: ATREGNTEAF
J: TRBJ1-3; V: TRBV5-1; CDR3: ASSLRGISGNTIY
J: TRBJ2-2; V: TRBV11-1; CDR3: ASNSQGTGELF
J: TRBJ1-2; V: TRBV7-9; CDR3: ASSSSTGKVYGYT
J: TRBJ1-4; V: TRBV18; CDR3: ASSSEMTVREKLF
J: TRBJ2-6; V: TRBV4-2; CDR3: ASSQDLSSGANVLT
J: TRBJ1-2; V: TRBV7-2; CDR3: ASSLAGTYGYT
J: TRBJ1-5; V: TRBV19; CDR3: ASSIPTGLSNQPQH
J: TRBJ2-1; V: TRBV18; CDR3: ASSAGTGGNEQF
J: TRBJ1-1; V: TRBV20-1; CDR3: SWAPNTEAF
J: TRBJ2-5; V: TRBV10-1; CDR3: ASSESISGGQETQY
J: TRBJ1-2; V: TRBV6-5; CDR3: ASSYSSGANYGYT
J: TRBJ1-4; V: TRBV28; CDR3: ASSLSGDRGEKLF
J: TRBJ2-3; V: TRBV5-4; CDR3: ASSLRLAPSTDTQY
J: TRBJ2-3; V: TRBV19; CDR3: ASSPASTDTQY
J: TRBJ2-3; V: TRBV7-2; CDR3: ASSLNRDRGADTQY
J: TRBJ2-5; V: TRBV27; CDR3: ASSPDSGLAGGITQY
J: TRBJ2-1; V: TRBV30; CDR3: AWSAGWLDEF
J: TRBJ1-6; V: TRBV6-6; CDR3: ASSYGVLSPLH
J: TRBJ2-2; V: TRBV2; CDR3: ASRGGANTGELF
J: TRBJ2-7; V: TRBV5-1; CDR3: ASSLEGHPLDEQY
J: TRBJ2-7; V: TRBV5-8; CDR3: ASSLDGTSYEQY
J: TRBJ2-7; V: TRBV4-1; CDR3: ASSLLRGAFYEQY
J: TRBJ2-7; V: TRBV7-8; CDR3: ASSSGLAGTEQY
J: TRBJ2-3; V: TRBV4-2; CDR3: ASSQEMTAATDTQY
J: TRBJ2-7; V: TRBV7-2; CDR3: ASSAGAYEQY
J: TRBJ1-2; V: TRBV2; CDR3: ASSAGQGSYGYT
J: TRBJ2-7; V: TRBV2; CDR3: ASTSGTSGVKQY
J: TRBJ2-6; V: TRBV5-6; CDR3: ASSPQAVSGANVLT
J: TRBJ1-6; V: TRBV5-6; CDR3: ASSNLDRANSPLH
J: TRBJ2-1; V: TRBV11-3; CDR3: ASSLTSGVTNEQF
J: TRBJ1-1; V: TRBV5-6; CDR3: ASTWTGPNTEAF
J: TRBJ2-1; V: TRBV2; CDR3: ASSVGRGSNEQF
J: TRBJ1-1; V: TRBV29-1; CDR3: SVREGGTGMNTEAF
J: TRBJ2-3; V: TRBV5-1; CDR3: ASSFLGGTNTDTQY
J: TRBJ2-2; V: TRBV5-6; CDR3: ATTLYRGINTGELF
J: TRBJ1-1; V: TRBV5-6; CDR3: ASSFLGDAF
J: TRBJ2-7; V: TRBV5-1; CDR3: ASSLGYISYEQY
J: TRBJ1-1; V: TRBV10-3; CDR3: ATRGAGMNTEAF